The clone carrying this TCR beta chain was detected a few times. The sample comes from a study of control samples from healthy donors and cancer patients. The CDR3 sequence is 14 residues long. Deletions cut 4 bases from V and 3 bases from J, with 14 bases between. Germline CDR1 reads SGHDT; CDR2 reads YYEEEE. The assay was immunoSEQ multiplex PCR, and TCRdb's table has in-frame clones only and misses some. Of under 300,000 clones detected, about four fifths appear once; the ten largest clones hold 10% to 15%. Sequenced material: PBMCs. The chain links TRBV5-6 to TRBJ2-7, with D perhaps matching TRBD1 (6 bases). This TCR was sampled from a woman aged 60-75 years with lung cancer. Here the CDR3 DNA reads TGTGCCAGCAGCATTGACAGGAGTGGCTACGAGCAGTACTTC. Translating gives CASSIDRSGYEQYF.